This T cell receptor (beta chain) was sequenced for a study of blood T cell repertoires in COVID-19. Whole-study context: Specimens from acute and convalescent COVID-19 originated in the United States, Italy and Spain. Sample material is recorded as cDNA or gDNA derived from T cells, B-cell-depleted T cells, or PBMCs.

Trimming pared 4 bases from V and 4 bases from J, leaving 13 bases between. The CDR3 has 14 amino acids. CDR1 and CDR2 from the germline V gene are LGHDT and YNNKEL (reference sequence). Authors' analysis steps: Nucleated cell number was recorded as an estimate derived from reference gene primer amplification. Method: immunoSEQ multiplex PCR; TCRdb's copy keeps in-frame clones and lacks some. That table supplies the V and J calls and clone size; D and trimming were determined from the DNA. Altogether 180,000 or so clones are present, roughly 90% being singletons, with the ten largest covering 1.6%. The chain joins TRBV3-1 (or the pseudogene TRBV3-2) to TRBJ1-2, with no clear D. Input material: peripheral blood. This TCR was recovered from a man between 18 and 29 years old with active or convalescent COVID-19. The CDR3 region has the DNA TGTGCCAGCAGCCCAAGAGCAGCGTCCTATGGCTACACCTTC. Translation: CASSPRAASYGYTF.